This T cell receptor beta chain stems from a study of T cells in Graves' hyperthyroidism and ophthalmopathy. Trimming removed 7 bases from V and 0 bases from J, with 15 bases in between. CDR1 is SQVTM and CDR2 is ANQGSEA in the germline V gene. This CDR3 has 14 amino acids. From RNA transcripts, TCR beta CDR3 regions were amplified. Primed by the HTBI set, a first-round RT-PCR was run on the TCR CDR3. Using its own MiXCR run on the multiplex PCR reads, TCRdb lists one record per CDR3 protein. The table shows hundreds of thousands of distinct CDR3 sequences, with 12% to 15% occurring only once. Diagnosis of hyperthyroidism was new in patients aged 18 to 65, and its duration was under 2 months. The study left out patients who had uncontrolled infection, other autoimmune disease, pregnancy or lactation.

The chain uses TRBV29-1 and TRBJ2-5, with D possibly TRBD2 on 5 matching bases. The source material was blood. This receptor was identified in a young woman with Graves' hyperthyroidism. The CDR3 DNA reads as TGCAGCGGCGGAGGAGCCCAGTACCAAGAGACCCAGTACTTC. Protein sequence: CSGGGAQYQETQYF.